The rows below give T cell receptor beta chains drawn from one sample of a study of blood T cell repertoires in COVID-19. TCRdb keeps only in-frame clones here, not all; method: immunoSEQ multiplex PCR. Of approximately 72,000 clones in the sample, less than 90% were seen once. Sequenced material: peripheral blood. The receptors here all came from a woman aged 80 or older with acute or convalescent COVID-19. CDR3s include the opening cysteine and the closing phenylalanine or tryptophan. The D gene is left open where the match is weak. Not every row has a clone size; where given, it reads once, few, many or a size class.

TRBV19	17	TRBJ2-3	.	few	CASSMNGLLRHTDTQYF	TGTGCCAGTAGTATGAATGGGCTGCTCCGCCACACAGATACGCAGTATTTT
TRBV30	14	TRBJ1-5	TRBD1	.	CACRQGLSNQPQHF	TGTGCCTGCAGACAGGGTCTTAGCAATCAGCCCCAGCATTTT
TRBV3-1/TRBV3-2	15	TRBJ1-1	TRBD1	.	CASSQPGTVNTEAFF	TGTGCCAGCAGCCAACCCGGGACAGTGAACACTGAAGCTTTCTTT
TRBV30	13	TRBJ1-1	.	.	CAWSVQGNTEAFF	TGTGCCTGGAGTGTACAGGGGAACACTGAAGCTTTCTTT
TRBV5-1	13	TRBJ2-5	.	few	CASSSQGTETQYF	TGCGCCAGCAGCTCTCAGGGGACGGAGACCCAGTACTTC
TRBV7-8	13	TRBJ2-7	.	.	CASSLSRTYEQYF	TGTGCCAGCAGCTTGTCTAGGACCTACGAGCAGTACTTC
TRBV7-8	14	TRBJ2-7	.	few	CASSPGHRLYEQYF	TGTGCCAGCAGCCCCGGACACCGTCTCTACGAGCAGTACTTC
TRBV18	13	TRBJ1-1	.	.	CASSPPTGTEAFF	TGTGCCAGCTCACCACCCACAGGCACTGAAGCTTTCTTT
TRBV5-5	15	TRBJ2-1	.	.	CASSNRQAPNNEQFF	TGTGCCAGCAGCAACAGACAGGCTCCCAACAATGAGCAGTTCTTC
TRBV18	14	TRBJ2-7	TRBD1	many	CASSPDRDNYEQYF	TGTGCCAGCTCACCGGACAGGGATAACTACGAGCAGTACTTC
TRBV7-9	13	TRBJ2-7	.	.	CASSSSGSYEQYF	TGTGCCAGCAGTTCATCAGGTTCCTACGAGCAGTACTTC
TRBV7-2	16	TRBJ2-1	TRBD2	.	CASSLFASGVYNEQFF	TGTGCCAGCAGCTTATTCGCTAGCGGGGTATACAATGAGCAGTTCTTC
TRBV20-1	13	TRBJ1-1	.	.	CSASIPLNTEAFF	TGCAGTGCTAGTATCCCCTTGAACACTGAAGCTTTCTTT
TRBV5-6	16	TRBJ2-1	.	.	CASSRVDSSSYNEQFF	TGTGCCAGCAGCCGAGTGGACTCGAGCTCCTACAATGAGCAGTTCTTC
TRBV11-2	18	TRBJ2-7	.	.	CASSPRGSPRGASYEQYF	TGTGCCAGCAGCCCACGCGGATCCCCCCGGGGGGCCTCGTACGAGCAGTACTTC
TRBV25-1	15	TRBJ2-3	TRBD1	.	CASTITGTGTDTQYF	TGTGCCAGCACTATAACCGGGACAGGCACAGATACGCAGTATTTT
TRBV19	14	TRBJ2-4	TRBD2	.	CASSIGASGNIQYF	TGTGCCAGTAGTATCGGGGCTAGCGGGAACATTCAGTACTTC
TRBV12-3/TRBV12-4	13	TRBJ2-5	.	.	CASSLDSQETQYF	TGTGCCAGCAGTTTAGACAGTCAAGAGACCCAGTACTTC
TRBV7-9	13	TRBJ2-7	.	.	CASSPRQRDEQYF	TGTGCCAGCAGCCCTCGTCAGCGGGACGAGCAGTACTTC
TRBV15	18	TRBJ2-3	.	once	CATSRLKGGATGADTQYF	TGTGCCACCAGCAGACTCAAGGGGGGGGCAACCGGGGCAGATACGCAGTATTTT
TRBV18	16	TRBJ2-1	TRBD2	few	CASSPIAGGQYNEQFF	TGTGCCAGCTCACCTATTGCGGGGGGACAATACAATGAGCAGTTCTTC
TRBV19	13	TRBJ2-1	TRBD2	once	CASSAGGSSEQFF	TGTGCCAGTAGTGCCGGGGGGTCCAGTGAGCAGTTCTTC
TRBV2	15	TRBJ1-5	.	.	CASSDWGAGNQPQHF	TGTGCCAGCAGTGATTGGGGCGCGGGAAATCAGCCCCAGCATTTT
TRBV6-5	13	TRBJ1-2	TRBD1	.	CASTNRDRGGYTF	TGTGCCAGCACAAACCGGGACAGGGGCGGCTACACCTTC
TRBV5-4	16	TRBJ2-1	.	.	CASSLAGSGAYNEQFF	TGTGCCAGCAGCTTGGCAGGTAGCGGAGCCTACAATGAGCAGTTCTTC
TRBV30	16	TRBJ2-2	TRBD2	.	CAWRSSGGANTGELFF	TGTGCCTGGAGATCTAGCGGGGGGGCGAACACCGGGGAGCTGTTTTTT
TRBV6-5	15	TRBJ2-2	TRBD1	.	CASSPGTGITGELFF	TGTGCCAGCAGTCCCGGGACAGGGATAACCGGGGAGCTGTTTTTT
TRBV2	13	TRBJ1-4	.	.	CASRGGTNEKLFF	TGTGCCAGCAGGGGAGGGACTAATGAAAAACTGTTTTTT
TRBV11-2	14	TRBJ1-6	.	.	CASSLRIRASPLHF	TGTGCCAGCAGCTTAAGAATCAGGGCCTCACCCCTCCACTTT
TRBV5-1	15	TRBJ2-5	TRBD2	.	CASSAGLAGAETQYF	TGCGCCAGCAGCGCGGGACTAGCGGGAGCTGAGACCCAGTACTTC
TRBV21-1	14	TRBJ2-7	.	.	CASSPRESPAEQYF	TGTGCCAGCAGCCCCCGGGAGTCACCAGCCGAGCAGTACTTC
TRBV3-1/TRBV3-2	14	TRBJ2-3	TRBD2	once	CASSPAGGTDTQYF	TGTGCCAGCAGCCCAGCGGGGGGCACAGATACGCAGTATTTT
TRBV5-1	14	TRBJ2-3	TRBD2	once	CASTSGVPSDTQYF	TGCGCCAGCACTAGCGGGGTTCCCTCAGATACGCAGTATTTT
TRBV24-1	14	TRBJ2-3	.	.	CATSDISSTDTQYF	TGTGCCACCAGTGATATTTCTAGCACAGATACGCAGTATTTT
TRBV4-1	15	TRBJ2-2	TRBD1	.	CASSQADRFTGELFF	TGCGCCAGCAGCCAAGCGGACAGGTTCACCGGGGAGCTGTTTTTT
TRBV6-5	16	TRBJ2-1	TRBD1	.	CASSFRDSQLYNEQFF	TGTGCCAGCAGTTTCCGGGACAGCCAACTTTACAATGAGCAGTTCTTC
TRBV29-1	11	TRBJ1-2	.	few	CSDGGFYGYTF	TGCAGCGACGGGGGGTTCTATGGCTACACCTTC
TRBV11-2	16	TRBJ2-3	TRBD2	.	CASSLRTSGATDTQYF	TGTGCCAGCAGCCTCAGGACTAGCGGGGCTACAGATACGCAGTATTTT
TRBV5-1	15	TRBJ1-4	TRBD1	few	CASSYSGDRAEKLFF	TGCGCCAGCAGCTATTCCGGGGACAGGGCTGAAAAACTGTTTTTT
TRBV5-4	13	TRBJ1-1	.	.	CASSLLREGEAFF	TGTGCCAGCAGCTTGCTTCGGGAAGGTGAAGCTTTCTTT
TRBV5-4	16	TRBJ2-5	TRBD2	.	CASRTTSGGLGETQYF	TGTGCCAGCAGGACGACTAGCGGGGGGTTGGGCGAGACCCAGTACTTC